This passage covers 13 T cell receptor beta chains from one sample sequenced in a study of blood T cell repertoires in COVID-19. The assay was immunoSEQ multiplex PCR, and TCRdb's table has in-frame clones only and misses some. Of 250,000 to 400,000 clones detected, 70% to 90% appear once; the ten largest clones hold roughly 1.7%. The sequencing input was peripheral blood. These receptors were obtained from a woman younger than 45 with COVID-19, enrolled during active disease.

This chain links TRBV18 with TRBJ2-2; TRBD2 aligns across 10 bases. With 5 bases clipped from V and 2 bases from J, the junction kept 8 bases outside the gene matches. Germline V gene lookup returns CDR1 KGHSH and CDR2 LQKENI. CDR3 length: 17 amino acids. CDR3 loop: CASSSSTSGVNTGELFF. CDR3 bases: TGTGCCAGCTCATCCTCAACTAGCGGGGTAAACACCGGGGAGCTGTTTTTT. Full variable domain (missing parts from reference TRBV18 and TRBJ2-2): NAGVMQNPRHLVRRRGQEARLRCSPMKGHSHVYWYRQLPEEGLKFMVYLQKENIIDESGMPKERFSAEFPKEGPSILRIQQVVRGDSAAYFCASSSSTSGVNTGELFFGEGSRLTVL.

The chain has TRBV9 and TRBJ1-2; no clear D gene. The CDR3 covers 14 residues. Germline CDR1 and CDR2: SGDLS and YYNGEE. The V end lost 4 bases, the J end lost 2 bases, and 12 bases lay between the germline ends. This CDR3 reads CASSLQGGNYGYTF. CDR3 nucleotide sequence: TGTGCCAGCAGCCTACAAGGAGGGAACTATGGCTACACCTTC. The full variable domain, with the rest looked up from reference TRBV9 and TRBJ1-2, is DSGVTQTPKHLITATGQRVTLRCSPRSGDLSVYWYQQSLDQGLQFLIQYYNGEERAKGNILERFSAQQFPDLHSELNLSSLELGDSALYFCASSLQGGNYGYTFGSGTRLTVV.

The chain joins TRBV7-6 to TRBJ1-5, with D perhaps matching TRBD1 (6 bases). CDR3 size: 14 residues. Germline CDR1 reads SGHVS; CDR2 reads FNYEAQ. V was clipped by 1 base and J by 2 bases, with 6 bases between them. CDR3 amino acids: CASSLEGGNQPQHF. The DNA for the CDR3 is TGTGCCAGCAGCTTAGAGGGGGGCAATCAGCCCCAGCATTTT.

J is TRBJ1-1 and V is TRBV7-9; 7 nucleotides agree with TRBD1. The CDR3 consists of 13 residues. V lost 7 bases, J lost 5 bases, and 7 bases stayed unmatched. CDR1 SEHNR and CDR2 FQNEAQ come from the germline V gene (reference sequence). The CDR3 region has the DNA TGTGCCAGCAAAGTGACAGGGTATACTGAAGCTTTCTTT. This gives the protein CASKVTGYTEAFF.

About this clone itself: Other nucleotide sequences from this sample produce the same CDR3. This chain connects TRBV3-1 (or the pseudogene TRBV3-2) to TRBJ1-1; 8 bases are shared with TRBD1. This CDR3 contains 15 residues. CDR1 and CDR2 (germline): LGHDT, YNNKEL (reference sequence). Unmatched junction bases numbered 6, after V lost 4 bases and J lost 2 bases. This CDR3 reads CASSLGTGLNTEAFF. For the CDR3, the DNA is TGTGCCAGCAGCCTTGGGACAGGACTAAACACTGAAGCTTTCTTT.

This sequence joins TRBV5-4 and TRBJ1-4; D might be TRBD1 (6 bases). The germline gives CDR1 SGHNT, CDR2 YYREEE (reference sequence). The germline V and J ends were trimmed by 3 bases and 5 bases, with 11 bases remaining between them. This CDR3 contains 14 residues. CDR3 region: CASSSGGGNEKLFF. The CDR3 nucleotides are TGTGCCAGCAGCTCGGGAGGGGGGAATGAAAAACTGTTTTTT. The entire variable domain, with the rest obtained from reference TRBV5-4 and TRBJ1-4, is as follows: ETGVTQSPTHLIKTRGQQVTLRCSSQSGHNTVSWYQQALGQGPQFIFQYYREEENGRGNFPPRFSGLQFPNYSSELNVNALELDDSALYLCASSSGGGNEKLFFGSGTQLSVL.

The chain couples TRBV6-1 to TRBJ2-5, with TRBD2 matching 7 bases. With 0 bases clipped from V and 5 bases from J, the junction kept 15 bases outside the gene matches. The CDR3 is 18 amino acids. Germline CDR1 MNHNS, CDR2 SASEGT. The CDR3 region has the DNA TGTGCCAGCAGTGAAGCGCTGGGTTCGACTAGCAGTGGGGAGACCCAGTACTTC. It encodes CASSEALGSTSSGETQYF.

CDR3 sequence: CASSWGQGNRNEQFF. CDR3 DNA sequence: TGTGCCAGCAGTTGGGGACAGGGGAATAGGAATGAGCAGTTCTTC. J is TRBJ2-1 and V is TRBV6-6; 10 bases map to TRBD1. Germline trimming cut 4 bases from V and 7 bases from J; bases unmatched to any gene: 7. The CDR3 is 15 residues long. In germline, CDR1 is MNHNY, CDR2 SVGAGI (reference sequence).

The DNA of the CDR3 is TGTGCCAGCAGTGAGAGGGCCCTGCAGGCCCAGTACTTC. It translates to CASSERALQAQYF. This rearrangement joins TRBV2 to TRBJ2-5; D is possibly TRBD2 (5 bases). Trimming took off 3 bases at V and 9 bases at J, with 14 bases between the two ends. Germline V CDR1 and CDR2: SNHLY, FYNNEI. CDR3 size: 13 residues. Filled out from reference TRBV2 and TRBJ2-5, the complete variable domain reads EPEVTQTPSHQVTQMGQEVILRCVPISNHLYFYWYRQILGQKVEFLVSFYNNEISEKSEIFDDQFSVERPDGSNFTLKIRSTKLEDSAMYFCASSERALQAQYFGPGTRLLVL.

The chain links TRBV28 to TRBJ1-2, with D unresolved. The length of the CDR3 is 13 residues. In germline, CDR1 is MDHEN, CDR2 SYDVKM. V dropped 3 bases and J dropped 8 bases, with 13 bases sitting between them. The chain's CDR3 is CASSLGGVRGYTF. In DNA, the CDR3 is TGTGCCAGCAGTTTGGGCGGGGTAAGAGGCTACACCTTC.

This rearrangement joins TRBV28 to TRBJ1-5; 8 bases map to TRBD1. CDR1 is MDHEN and CDR2 is SYDVKM in the germline V gene. The V segment lost 2 bases and the J segment 7 bases; nucleotides outside the gene matches: 7. This CDR3 spans 15 amino acids. The CDR3 coding sequence is TGTGCCAGCAGTTTAGGGACAGGCGAGGGCCAGCCCCAGCATTTT. Its protein product is CASSLGTGEGQPQHF.

The chain employs TRBV6-5 and TRBJ1-2; a possible D gene is TRBD1 (6 bases). The CDR3 totals 14 residues. Germline CDR1 MNHEY, CDR2 SVGAGI. V was trimmed by 7 bases and J by 4 bases, leaving 16 bases between them. Written as DNA, the CDR3 is TGTGCCAGCAACACGGGGGGGCGCCTCTATGGCTACACCTTC. Translation gives CASNTGGRLYGYTF.

This rearrangement joins TRBV19 to TRBJ1-6; D is perhaps TRBD1 (5 bases). V lost 7 bases and J 7 bases, leaving 14 bases between the germline ends. In germline, CDR1 is LNHDA, CDR2 SQIVND (reference sequence). The CDR3 covers 14 residues. CDR3 residues: CASTVEGRNSPLHF. For the CDR3, the DNA is TGTGCCAGTACGGTCGAGGGGAGGAATTCACCCCTCCACTTT.